Sample share makes the clone carrying this T cell receptor (beta chain) medium-sized (0.01 to 0.1%). Its antigen remains unidentified. Before thyroid surgery, none of the patients had received any treatment. This sample stems from a study of metastatic and nonmetastatic thyroid tumors. Turning to the study itself: The comparison covered peripheral blood and tumor or nodule tissue in malignant and benign thyroid patients. The study, taken as a whole, reports: As reported, TCR beta diversity in blood and tumor was significantly higher in malignant thyroid tumors than in benign nodules.

Authors' processing steps: Variation in CDR3 across clinicopathological groups served as the basis for constructing a distant-metastasis classifier in papillary thyroid cancer. TCRdb reanalyzed the PCR reads with MiXCR. These V and J calls derive from TCRdb rather than the authors' analysis. The profile shows over 10,000 clones, roughly 35% of them singletons. There are 14 residues in the CDR3. Germline V gene lookup returns CDR1 MNHEY and CDR2 SVGEGT. The ends were cut back, 2 bases at V and 3 bases at J, with 11 bases in the middle. V gene TRBV6-2 or TRBV6-3 combines with J gene TRBJ2-7, with D possibly matching TRBD2 (6 bases). Specimen: tumor tissue. The receptor comes from a male donor with papillary thyroid cancer or a benign thyroid nodule (not recorded which). Some clones in this sample may be carry-over from other donors' samples. The CDR3 DNA is TGTGCCAGCAGTTACCGGGACTCTTACTACGAGCAGTACTTC. Translated: CASSYRDSYYEQYF.